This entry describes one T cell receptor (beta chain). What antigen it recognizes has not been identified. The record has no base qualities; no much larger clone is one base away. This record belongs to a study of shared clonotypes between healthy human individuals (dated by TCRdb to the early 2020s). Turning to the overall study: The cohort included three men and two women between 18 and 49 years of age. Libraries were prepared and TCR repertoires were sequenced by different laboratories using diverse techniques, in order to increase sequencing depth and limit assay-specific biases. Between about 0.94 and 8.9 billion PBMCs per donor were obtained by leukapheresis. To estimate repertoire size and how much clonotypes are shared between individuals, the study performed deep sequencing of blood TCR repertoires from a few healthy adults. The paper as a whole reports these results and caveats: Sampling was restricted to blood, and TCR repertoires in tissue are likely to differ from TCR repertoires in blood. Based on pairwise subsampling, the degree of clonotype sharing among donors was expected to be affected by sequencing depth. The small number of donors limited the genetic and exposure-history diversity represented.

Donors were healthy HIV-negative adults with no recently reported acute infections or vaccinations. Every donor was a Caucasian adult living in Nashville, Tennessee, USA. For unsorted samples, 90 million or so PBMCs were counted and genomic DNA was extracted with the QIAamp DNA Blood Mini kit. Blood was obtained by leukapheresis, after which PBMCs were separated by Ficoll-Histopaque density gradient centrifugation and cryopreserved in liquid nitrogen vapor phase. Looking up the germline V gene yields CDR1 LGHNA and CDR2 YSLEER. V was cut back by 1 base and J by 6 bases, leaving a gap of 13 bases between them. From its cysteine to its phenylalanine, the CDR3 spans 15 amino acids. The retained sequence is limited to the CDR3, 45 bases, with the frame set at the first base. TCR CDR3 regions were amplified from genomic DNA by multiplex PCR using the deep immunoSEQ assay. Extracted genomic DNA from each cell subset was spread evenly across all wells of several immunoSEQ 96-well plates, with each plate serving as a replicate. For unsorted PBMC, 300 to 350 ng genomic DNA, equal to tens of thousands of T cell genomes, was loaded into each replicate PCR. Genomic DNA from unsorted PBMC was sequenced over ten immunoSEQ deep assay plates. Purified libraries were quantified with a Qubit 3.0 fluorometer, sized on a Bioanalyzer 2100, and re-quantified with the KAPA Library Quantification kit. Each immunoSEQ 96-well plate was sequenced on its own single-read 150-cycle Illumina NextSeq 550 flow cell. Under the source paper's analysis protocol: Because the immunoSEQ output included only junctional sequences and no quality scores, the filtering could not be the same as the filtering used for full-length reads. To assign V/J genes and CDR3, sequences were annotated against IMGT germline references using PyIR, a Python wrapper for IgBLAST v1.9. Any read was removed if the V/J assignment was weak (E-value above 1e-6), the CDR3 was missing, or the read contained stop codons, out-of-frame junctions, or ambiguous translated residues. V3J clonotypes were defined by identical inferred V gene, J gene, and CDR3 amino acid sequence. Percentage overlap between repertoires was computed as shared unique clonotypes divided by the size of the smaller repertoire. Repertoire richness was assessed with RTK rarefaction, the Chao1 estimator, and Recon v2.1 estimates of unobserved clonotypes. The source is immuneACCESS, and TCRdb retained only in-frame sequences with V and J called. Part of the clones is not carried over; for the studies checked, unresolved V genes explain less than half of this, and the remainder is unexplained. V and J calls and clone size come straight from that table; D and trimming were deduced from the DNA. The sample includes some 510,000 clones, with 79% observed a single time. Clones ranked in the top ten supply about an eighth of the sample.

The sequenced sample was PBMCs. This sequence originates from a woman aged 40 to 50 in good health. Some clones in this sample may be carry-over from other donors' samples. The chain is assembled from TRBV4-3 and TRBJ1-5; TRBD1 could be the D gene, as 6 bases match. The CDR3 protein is CASSQVLGAVQPQHF. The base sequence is TGCGCCAGCAGCCAAGTTTTGGGGGCTGTTCAGCCCCAGCATTTT.